This T cell receptor (beta chain) was recovered during a study of blood T cell repertoires in COVID-19. For the study at large: COVID-19 samples, acute and convalescent, were from the United States, Italy and Spain. PBMCs, B-cell-depleted T cells, or T cells provided the cDNA or gDNA that made up the material.

The trim removed 4 bases at V and 6 bases at J, leaving 12 bases unmatched. This CDR3 has 17 residues. Germline loops: CDR1 SEHNR, CDR2 FQNEAQ (reference sequence). In the authors' workflow: Reference gene primer amplification in the assay estimated nucleated cell counts. The method was immunoSEQ multiplex PCR; TCRdb's version includes in-frame clones alone and lacks a portion of them. V, J and clone size are taken as reported in that table, and D and trimming were inferred from the DNA itself. The repertoire consists of about 670,000 clones, with 85% to 90% occurring once and the leading ten covering approximately 0.3%.

The gene calls are TRBV7-9 and TRBJ1-1; the match to TRBD1 covers 12 bases. The specimen sequenced was peripheral blood. The clonotype comes from a woman under 30 with acute or convalescent COVID-19. CDR3 in amino acids: CASSSRDRGRIGAEAFF. The CDR3 DNA reads TGTGCCAGCAGCTCCCGGGACAGGGGGCGTATCGGCGCTGAAGCTTTCTTT.